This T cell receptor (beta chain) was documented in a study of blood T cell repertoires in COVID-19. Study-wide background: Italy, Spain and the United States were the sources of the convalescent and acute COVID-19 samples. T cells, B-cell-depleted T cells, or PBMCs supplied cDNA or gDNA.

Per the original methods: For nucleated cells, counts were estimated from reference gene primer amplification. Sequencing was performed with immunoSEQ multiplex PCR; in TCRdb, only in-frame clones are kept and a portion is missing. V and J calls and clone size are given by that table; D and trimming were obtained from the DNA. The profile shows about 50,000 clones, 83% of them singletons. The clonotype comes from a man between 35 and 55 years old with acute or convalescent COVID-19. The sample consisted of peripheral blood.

The DNA of the CDR3 is TGTGCCATCAGTGAGTCCATTTTTGGACAGGGGGCGATTCAGCCCCAGCATTTT. This gives the protein CAISESIFGQGAIQPQHF. The chain is built from TRBV10-3 and TRBJ1-5; 11 bases are shared with TRBD1. CDR3 length: 18 amino acids. Trimming at V came to 0 bases and at J to 6 bases, leaving 10 bases not matched to a gene. CDR1 is ENHRY, CDR2 SYGVKD, per germline.